A selection of T cell receptor beta chains follows, all from one sample in a study of blood T cell repertoires in COVID-19. The assay was immunoSEQ multiplex PCR, and TCRdb's table has in-frame clones only and misses some. The sample shows tens of thousands of clones, around 90% of them seen only once. Sequenced material: peripheral blood. These receptors originate from an older man with acute or convalescent COVID-19. CDR3s include the opening cysteine and the closing phenylalanine or tryptophan. D genes are given only for firm matches. Rows give clone size only sometimes, using once, few, many, or a class for an expanded clone.

v_call	clone_size	j_call	d_call	cdr3_aa	cdr3_nt
TRBV4-2	NA	TRBJ1-5	NA	CASSQEAERNQPQHF	TGTGCCAGCAGCCAAGAGGCGGAACGCAATCAGCCCCAGCATTTT
TRBV15	NA	TRBJ1-3	TRBD1	CATSREWDRTGNTIYF	TGTGCCACCAGCAGAGAATGGGACAGGACTGGAAACACCATATATTTT
TRBV6-6	NA	TRBJ1-3	TRBD1	CASSYPNRGSGNTIYF	TGTGCCAGCAGTTACCCCAACAGGGGCTCTGGAAACACCATATATTTT
TRBV19	NA	TRBJ1-2	TRBD1	CASSRERTGFGYGYTF	TGTGCCAGTAGTCGAGAGAGGACAGGGTTTGGCTATGGCTACACCTTC
TRBV5-8	NA	TRBJ2-3	NA	CASSRRQAQDTQYF	TGTGCCAGCAGCCGCCGACAGGCGCAAGATACGCAGTATTTT
TRBV5-1	NA	TRBJ1-2	TRBD1	CASSLIPGGGGYGYTF	TGCGCCAGCAGCTTAATACCAGGGGGCGGTGGCTATGGCTACACCTTC
TRBV6-2/TRBV6-3	NA	TRBJ1-2	NA	CASSFRDINGYTF	TGTGCCAGCAGTTTCCGGGACATAAATGGCTACACCTTC
TRBV9	NA	TRBJ1-2	NA	CASSVERTGESYGYTF	TGTGCCAGCAGCGTAGAACGAACCGGGGAGAGCTATGGCTACACCTTC
TRBV10-2	NA	TRBJ2-3	TRBD1	CASSRTGQNTDTQYF	TGCGCCAGCAGTCGTACGGGACAGAACACAGATACGCAGTATTTT
TRBV28	NA	TRBJ2-7	NA	CATRDVASWEQYF	TGTGCCACGAGGGATGTGGCGTCCTGGGAGCAGTACTTC
TRBV18	NA	TRBJ2-7	NA	CASSLAGAPSEQYF	TGTGCCAGCTCCCTGGCAGGGGCACCAAGCGAGCAGTACTTC
TRBV7-8	NA	TRBJ2-5	TRBD2	CASSTSGGARETQYF	TGTGCCAGCAGCACTAGCGGGGGGGCCAGAGAGACCCAGTACTTC
TRBV5-1	NA	TRBJ2-7	TRBD2	CASSFSGGARYEQYF	TGCGCCAGCAGCTTTAGCGGGGGGGCGCGGTACGAGCAGTACTTC
TRBV19	NA	TRBJ1-3	TRBD1	CASRPQGAENTIYF	TGTGCCAGTAGACCGCAGGGGGCAGAAAACACCATATATTTT
TRBV12-3/TRBV12-4	NA	TRBJ1-2	TRBD1	CASSPGQDYGYTF	TGTGCCAGCAGCCCGGGACAGGACTATGGCTACACCTTC
TRBV6-5	NA	TRBJ1-2	NA	CASYVRFSYGYTF	TGTGCCAGCTACGTCAGGTTTTCGTATGGCTACACCTTC
TRBV5-5	NA	TRBJ1-3	TRBD1	CASSLGPGGSSGNTIYF	TGTGCCAGCAGCTTGGGTCCAGGGGGCAGCTCTGGAAACACCATATATTTT
TRBV5-1	NA	TRBJ1-1	NA	CASSLVGAESTEAFF	TGCGCCAGCAGCTTGGTAGGGGCAGAGAGCACTGAAGCTTTCTTT
TRBV29-1	NA	TRBJ2-5	NA	CSVEAVGVQETQYF	TGCAGCGTTGAAGCGGTAGGGGTCCAAGAGACCCAGTACTTC
TRBV7-9	few	TRBJ1-5	TRBD1	CASSLGQHQPQHF	TGTGCCAGCAGCTTGGGACAGCATCAGCCCCAGCATTTT
TRBV2	once	TRBJ1-2	TRBD1	CASPSGTGVYGYTF	TGTGCCAGCCCGTCCGGGACAGGGGTATATGGCTACACCTTC
TRBV7-2	once	TRBJ2-7	NA	CASSAHRGHLYEQYF	TGTGCCAGCAGCGCCCATAGGGGACACCTCTACGAGCAGTACTTC
TRBV19	NA	TRBJ1-6	NA	CASSIGGSSPLHF	TGTGCCAGTAGTATAGGTGGGAGTTCACCCCTCCACTTT
TRBV10-3	NA	TRBJ2-1	NA	CAISGRGIQFF	TGTGCCATCAGTGGAAGAGGAATCCAGTTCTTC
TRBV5-1	NA	TRBJ2-5	NA	CASSPRQIQETQYF	TGCGCCAGCAGCCCTAGACAGATCCAAGAGACCCAGTACTTC
TRBV28	NA	TRBJ2-1	TRBD2	CASSSSSGGAAEQFF	TGTGCCAGCAGTTCGTCTAGCGGGGGGGCCGCTGAGCAGTTCTTC
TRBV7-9	NA	TRBJ1-6	NA	CASSPPRGGSPLHF	TGTGCCAGCAGCCCTCCTCGGGGTGGTTCACCCCTCCACTTT
TRBV6-6	NA	TRBJ1-2	NA	CASSYPTGFNYGYTF	TGTGCCAGCAGTTACCCTACAGGGTTTAACTATGGCTACACCTTC
TRBV5-1	NA	TRBJ1-1	NA	CASSLTPLLGGGDLEAFF	TGCGCCAGCAGCTTAACCCCTCTTCTGGGGGGGGGTGACCTTGAAGCTTTCTTT
TRBV29-1	NA	TRBJ2-2	TRBD2	CSVVSGGITGELFF	TGCAGCGTTGTCAGCGGGGGAATCACCGGGGAGCTGTTTTTT
TRBV4-1	NA	TRBJ1-2	NA	CASSQGGRGNYGYTF	TGCGCCAGCAGCCAAGGGGGTCGGGGGAACTATGGCTACACCTTC
TRBV2	NA	TRBJ2-1	NA	CASSENRVVNEQFF	TGTGCCAGCAGTGAGAACAGGGTAGTCAATGAGCAGTTCTTC
TRBV7-3	NA	TRBJ2-2	TRBD2	CASSSSSGGPGTGELFF	TGTGCCAGCAGCTCCTCTAGCGGGGGGCCGGGTACCGGGGAGCTGTTTTTT
TRBV6-5	NA	TRBJ2-7	TRBD1	CASNRQGTYEQYF	TGTGCCAGCAACCGACAGGGTACCTACGAGCAGTACTTC
TRBV9	NA	TRBJ1-4	NA	CASSTWGGSNEKLFF	TGTGCCAGCAGCACCTGGGGGGGGTCTAATGAAAAACTGTTTTTT
TRBV23-1	NA	TRBJ1-1	NA	CASSQPGVGTEAFF	TGCGCCAGCAGTCAACCAGGGGTTGGGACTGAAGCTTTCTTT
TRBV6-5	NA	TRBJ2-5	NA	CASSYSHRMYF	TGTGCCAGCAGTTACTCCCACAGGATGTACTTC
TRBV5-4	NA	TRBJ2-3	TRBD2	CASSRLAGSTDTQYF	TGTGCCAGCAGCCGTCTAGCGGGGAGCACAGATACGCAGTATTTT
TRBV14	NA	TRBJ1-1	NA	CASTKDSNTEAFF	TGTGCCAGCACCAAGGACAGTAACACTGAAGCTTTCTTT
TRBV19	NA	TRBJ1-2	TRBD1	CASSIKTGANYGYTF	TGTGCCAGTAGTATCAAGACAGGGGCTAACTATGGCTACACCTTC
TRBV12-3/TRBV12-4	NA	TRBJ1-2	NA	CASSLARGSGYTF	TGTGCCAGCAGTTTAGCACGGGGATCCGGCTACACCTTC
TRBV7-9	NA	TRBJ2-7	TRBD1	CASSSPDRGPYEQYF	TGTGCCAGCAGCTCCCCGGACAGGGGGCCCTACGAGCAGTACTTC
TRBV5-1	once	TRBJ2-7	NA	CASSLGPGETYEQYF	TGCGCCAGCAGCTTGGGGCCAGGCGAAACCTACGAGCAGTACTTC
TRBV3-1/TRBV3-2	NA	TRBJ1-1	TRBD1	CASSQGTGTFYTEAFF	TGTGCCAGCAGCCAAGGGACAGGGACCTTCTACACTGAAGCTTTCTTT
TRBV5-1	NA	TRBJ2-2	TRBD1	CASSLGGQAANTGELFF	TGCGCCAGCAGCTTGGGCGGACAGGCCGCGAACACCGGGGAGCTGTTTTTT
TRBV2	NA	TRBJ2-1	TRBD1	CASSGSTGGYNEQFF	TGTGCCAGCAGTGGCTCGACAGGGGGTTACAATGAGCAGTTCTTC
TRBV19	NA	TRBJ1-2	NA	CASTPRYGGANYGYTF	TGTGCCAGTACCCCAAGGTACGGGGGAGCTAACTATGGCTACACCTTC
TRBV5-1	NA	TRBJ2-5	TRBD2	CASSPPAGGETQYF	TGCGCCAGCAGCCCGCCGGCGGGAGGGGAGACCCAGTACTTC
TRBV7-9	NA	TRBJ1-2	NA	CASSPSNRAGYTF	TGTGCCAGCAGCCCGTCTAACAGGGCCGGCTACACCTTC
TRBV29-1	NA	TRBJ1-1	TRBD1	CSVVPGQGAKAFF	TGCAGCGTAGTACCGGGACAGGGGGCTAAAGCTTTCTTT
TRBV5-1	NA	TRBJ1-2	TRBD1	CASSSITGAGYTF	TGCGCCAGCAGCTCCATAACAGGGGCTGGCTACACCTTC
TRBV5-1	NA	TRBJ2-6	NA	CASSLAPNSGANVLTF	TGCGCCAGCAGCTTGGCCCCCAACTCTGGGGCCAACGTCCTGACTTTC
TRBV6-5	NA	TRBJ1-1	TRBD1	CASTQDRERTEAFF	TGTGCCAGCACCCAGGACAGGGAGAGGACTGAAGCTTTCTTT